This T cell receptor beta chain originates from a study of blood T cell repertoires in COVID-19. The CDR3 contains 14 residues. Germline V gene sequence: CDR1 MGHDK, CDR2 SYGVNS. Trimming shortened V by 4 bases and J by 2 bases, and 8 bases separated the two germline ends. The method was immunoSEQ multiplex PCR; TCRdb's version includes in-frame clones alone and lacks a portion of them. The data show about 110,000 clones, around 81% seen once. The receptor was derived from a woman aged 70-85 years with acute or convalescent COVID-19. The V and J genes are TRBV25-1 and TRBJ2-2; D is ambiguous. The sequenced material came from peripheral blood. CDR3 protein: CASSATYNTGELFF. The CDR3 nucleotides are TGTGCCAGCAGTGCGACTTATAACACCGGGGAGCTGTTTTTT.